The sequence of this TCR beta chain was determined in a study of T-cell memory formation after mild COVID-19. This clonotype was observed a handful of times. Its antigen is as yet unknown. Looked up from germline, CDR1 is SGHTA and CDR2 is FQGNSA. CDR3 length: 16 residues. V lost 1 base and J 4 bases, leaving 16 bases between the germline ends. Regarding the study as a whole: Clones that contracted from day 15 to 85 had balanced CD4/CD8; later expanders were CD4+ biased.

TCRdb called the 5' RACE reads again in MiXCR, with one record for every CDR3 protein. This table has about 260,000 distinct CDR3 sequences, over 15% appearing once. The chain is built from TRBV7-2 and TRBJ1-2; D may be TRBD1 (5 bases). Sequencing used PBMCs or a T cell subset sorted from them (not recorded which). The source of this sequence is a man between 18 and 29 years old who had mild COVID-19 (a few samples of this study predate the infection). Cell type and time point are not known. CDR3 residues: CASSLGAGISPYGYTF. CDR3 nucleotides: TGTGCCAGCAGCTTAGGGGCAGGGATTTCTCCCTATGGCTACACCTTC.